These 27 T cell receptor beta chains share one sample of origin, sequenced in a study of cytomegalovirus exposure and HLA in healthy donors. The PCR ran on 60 Vbeta and 13 Jbeta primers. Produced via immunoSEQ multiplex PCR; TCRdb's table is partial and in-frame only. In the table there are roughly 150,000 clones, around 79% of which are singletons. Sequencing was performed on PBMCs. These receptor sequences come from a male donor in good health and CMV-seronegative.

A remark on this clone: An end of the junction differs from the germline gene, which may be a read error. The chain uses TRBV28 and TRBJ1-2; D remains ambiguous. There are 12 residues in the CDR3. Per germline, CDR1 MDHEN and CDR2 SYDVKM. DNA of the CDR3: TGTGCCAGCAGTAGCGATCCCTATGGTTACACCTTC. Translated: CASSSDPYGYTF.

The chain links TRBV7-8 to TRBJ2-5; the D is unclear. The tail of the sequence fits TRBJ2-7 better, so the J call may be wrong. The CDR3 covers 14 residues. Germline V gene sequence: CDR1 SGHVS, CDR2 FQNEAQ. This CDR3 is CASSLDVLRYEQYF. CDR3 sequence (DNA): TGTGCCAGCAGCTTAGACGTGCTACGGTACGAGCAGTACTTC.

The V gene is TRBV6-4, the J gene TRBJ2-3; 9 nucleotides line up with TRBD2. V lost 7 bases to trimming and J lost 0 bases; unmatched junction nucleotides: 17. CDR1 and CDR2 from the germline V gene are MRHNA and SNTAGT. CDR3 length: 19 amino acids. The CDR3 reads CASIQKPRLAVSSTDTQYF. In DNA form, the CDR3 reads TGTGCCAGCATCCAAAAGCCCCGACTAGCGGTATCTAGCACAGATACGCAGTATTTT.

V usage is TRBV11-3 and J usage is TRBJ2-7; 8 bases are a match to TRBD2. The V and J ends lost 5 bases and 2 bases, in that order; junction bases with no gene match: 5. Germline V gene sequence: CDR1 SGHNT, CDR2 YENEEA. There are 14 residues in the CDR3. The CDR3 nucleotides read TGTGCCAGCAGCCCCCCGGGAGGGCCCTACGAGCAGTACTTC. It translates to CASSPPGGPYEQYF.

CDR3 nucleotide sequence: TGCGCCAGCAGTGACCAGCGGGAGATCCGAGAGACCCAGTACTTC. This gives the protein CASSDQREIRETQYF. This rearrangement joins TRBV10-1 to TRBJ2-5, with TRBD2 matching over 8 bases. CDR1 and CDR2 (germline): WNHNN, SYGVQD (reference sequence). J gave up 4 bases and V 3 bases, and 7 bases lay outside the gene matches. The CDR3 length is 15 residues.

This rearrangement joins TRBV5-8 to TRBJ2-1; D call uncertain. This CDR3 has 14 amino acids. Per germline, CDR1 SGHTS and CDR2 YDEGEE. V was clipped by 0 bases and J by 7 bases, with 11 bases between them. CDR3 amino acids: CASSLDSGFNEQFF. The CDR3 DNA follows: TGTGCCAGCAGCTTGGATTCAGGCTTTAATGAGCAGTTCTTC. Complete variable domain (other parts from reference TRBV5-8 and TRBJ2-1): EAGVTQSPTHLIKTRGQQATLRCSPISGHTSVYWYQQALGLGLQFLLWYDEGEERNRGNFPPRFSGRQFPNYSSELNVNALELEDSALYLCASSLDSGFNEQFFGPGTRLTVL.

V gene TRBV11-3 combines with J gene TRBJ1-6; no firm D call. V was trimmed by 3 bases and J by 10 bases, leaving 7 bases between them. There are 12 residues in the CDR3. CDR1 and CDR2 from the germline V gene are SGHNT and YENEEA. The CDR3 protein is CASSLGRSPLHF. CDR3 DNA sequence: TGTGCCAGCAGCTTGGGGAGATCACCCCTCCACTTT.

This clone was recorded once. This rearrangement joins TRBV5-1 to TRBJ2-5; TRBD1 matches at 7 bases. V shed 4 bases, J shed 1 base, and the junction held 4 bases outside the gene matches. CDR1 and CDR2 from the germline V gene are SGHRS and YFSETQ. CDR3 length: 14 residues. The CDR3 loop is CASSPGTAQETQYF. CDR3 DNA: TGCGCCAGCAGCCCAGGGACAGCCCAAGAGACCCAGTACTTC.

A few counts support this clone. This sequence joins TRBV16 and TRBJ2-7; 12 nucleotides align to TRBD1. The CDR3 is 16 amino acids. CDR1 is KGHSY, CDR2 FQNENV, per germline. The junction had 2 bases not matched to a gene; V was cut back by 0 bases and J by 2 bases. CDR3 DNA: TGTGCCAGCAGCCAATCACGGGACAGGGGGCCCTACGAGCAGTACTTC. This codes for CASSQSRDRGPYEQYF. The full variable domain, in which reference TRBV16 and TRBJ2-7 provide the parts outside the CDR3, is GEEVAQTPKHLVRGEGQKAKLYCAPIKGHSYVFWYQQVLKNEFKFLISFQNENVFDETGMPKERFSAKCLPNSPCSLEIQATKLEDSAVYFCASSQSRDRGPYEQYFGPGTRLTVT.

J is TRBJ2-3 and V is TRBV5-1; TRBD2 matches at 15 bases. The CDR3 consists of 16 residues. The V gene end was trimmed by 6 bases and the J gene end by 3 bases; junction bases not matched to a gene: 5. Germline loops: CDR1 SGHRS, CDR2 YFSETQ. The CDR3 nucleotides read TGCGCCAGCAACCCCGGGACTAGCGGGAGGACAGATACGCAGTATTTT. This sequence encodes CASNPGTSGRTDTQYF.

The chain recombines TRBV7-3 with TRBJ2-3, with TRBD2 matching over 7 bases. Losses at the gene ends were 5 bases for V and 0 bases for J; bases not matched to a gene: 5. The V gene's germline CDR1 is SGHTA and CDR2 FQGTGA. The CDR3 loop spans 15 amino acids. The CDR3 here is CASSPHSGSTDTQYF. DNA for the CDR3: TGTGCCAGCAGCCCCCATAGCGGGAGCACAGATACGCAGTATTTT.

The V and J genes are TRBV4-2 and TRBJ2-2, with TRBD1 identical over 10 bases. The V segment lost 3 bases and the J segment 6 bases; nucleotides outside the gene matches: 4. This CDR3 has 15 residues. CDR1 LGHNA and CDR2 YNFKEQ come from the germline V gene. DNA for the CDR3: TGTGCCAGCAGCCAGGGACAGGGGAAGGCCGGGGAGCTGTTTTTT. Amino acid sequence: CASSQGQGKAGELFF.

The CDR3 region is CASSSSLGPNTEAFF. The CDR3 DNA reads as TGTGCCAGCAGTTCCTCCCTAGGCCCGAACACTGAAGCTTTCTTT. This rearrangement joins TRBV6-6 to TRBJ1-1; D unresolved. CDR1 is MNHNY, CDR2 SVGAGI, per germline (reference sequence). V was clipped by 4 bases and J by 1 base, with 13 bases between them. The CDR3 length is 15 residues.

The genes are TRBV19 and TRBJ1-2; 7 bases fit TRBD1. With V trimmed by 2 bases and J by 8 bases, 14 bases remained unmatched. The CDR3 is 16 amino acids. Germline assignment: CDR1 LNHDA and CDR2 SQIVND (reference sequence). The CDR3: CASSIRALEGARGYTF. For the CDR3, the DNA is TGTGCCAGTAGTATAAGGGCGCTTGAGGGGGCGAGAGGCTACACCTTC.

V is TRBV2 and J is TRBJ1-6, with 7 bases lining up with TRBD1. V trimming: 6 bases; J trimming: 6 bases; junction bases outside the gene matches: 5. CDR3 length: 14 amino acids. Per the germline V gene, CDR1 is SNHLY and CDR2 is FYNNEI. CDR3 loop: CASRTDRINSPLHF. In DNA, the CDR3 is TGTGCCAGCAGGACGGACAGGATTAATTCACCCCTCCACTTT.

V and J are TRBV5-1 and TRBJ2-7, with D perhaps TRBD2 (5 bases). The CDR3 contains 14 residues. Germline CDR1 and CDR2: SGHRS and YFSETQ. Trimming took off 4 bases at V and 4 bases at J, with 15 bases between the two ends. As DNA, the CDR3 is TGCGCCAGCAGCATTGGTTCGGGGATGTACGAGCAGTACTTC. Protein sequence: CASSIGSGMYEQYF.

The chain employs TRBV7-8 and TRBJ1-2; the match to TRBD1 covers 7 bases. V trimming: 2 bases; J trimming: 8 bases; junction bases outside the gene matches: 8. The CDR3 totals 14 residues. Germline V lookup: CDR1 SGHVS, CDR2 FQNEAQ. The CDR3, as DNA: TGTGCCAGCAGCTTAAACAGGGGAACGCAAGGCTACACCTTC. Its protein is CASSLNRGTQGYTF.

The gene calls are TRBV19 and TRBJ2-1; 12 nucleotides match TRBD1. The germline CDR1 and CDR2 sequences are LNHDA and SQIVND (reference sequence). V was clipped by 5 bases and J by 11 bases; unmatched bases: 7. The CDR3 spans 14 residues. The chain's CDR3 is CASSLLGTGGKQFF. The CDR3 region has the DNA TGTGCCAGTAGTCTCTTGGGGACAGGGGGCAAGCAGTTCTTC.

The chain has TRBV10-3 and TRBJ2-3; possibly TRBD2 for D (6 bases). Trimming cost V 10 bases and J 8 bases, with 28 bases left between them. Germline lookup yields CDR1 ENHRY and CDR2 SYGVKD. The CDR3 has 16 residues. CDR3 nucleotide sequence: TGTGCCACCGCACAAGGGGCGGGGAGCCTTACGGTTACGCAGTATTTT. Translated: CATAQGAGSLTVTQYF.

In its sample, this clone was seen once. This sequence joins TRBV18 and TRBJ1-2; 10 positions agree with TRBD1. Germline V lookup: CDR1 KGHSH, CDR2 LQKENI. CDR3 length equals 14 residues. J gave up 4 bases and V 5 bases, and 4 bases lay outside the gene matches. DNA for the CDR3: TGTGCCAGCTCAGACTGGACAGGGGGCTATGGCTACACCTTC. This gives the protein CASSDWTGGYGYTF. The complete variable domain, with remaining parts taken from reference TRBV18 and TRBJ1-2, reads NAGVMQNPRHLVRRRGQEARLRCSPMKGHSHVYWYRQLPEEGLKFMVYLQKENIIDESGMPKERFSAEFPKEGPSILRIQQVVRGDSAAYFCASSDWTGGYGYTFGSGTRLTVV.

CDR3 nucleotide sequence: TGCAGCGTCTATCCGGGACAGGGCCCCTACGAGCAGTACTTC. It encodes CSVYPGQGPYEQYF. The chain combines TRBV29-1 with TRBJ2-7, with 9 positions matching TRBD1. V shed 6 bases, J shed 2 bases, and the junction held 8 bases outside the gene matches. Germline V gene lookup returns CDR1 SQVTM and CDR2 ANQGSEA. This CDR3 has 14 amino acids.

This clone was detected only a few times. This rearrangement joins TRBV6-5 to TRBJ2-1, with TRBD2 matching over 10 bases. Germline V CDR1 and CDR2: MNHEY, SVGAGI. This CDR3 contains 13 residues. J gave up 15 bases and V 6 bases, and 11 bases lay outside the gene matches. The CDR3 bases are TGTGCCAGCAGGACTAGCGGGCGCTCGGTACCGTTCTTC. Translating it yields CASRTSGRSVPFF.

A few counts support this clone. The chain carries TRBV25-1 and TRBJ2-5; 7 bases match TRBD1. With 6 bases clipped from V and 2 bases from J, the junction kept 6 bases outside the gene matches. The germline CDR1 and CDR2 sequences are MGHDK and SYGVNS. The CDR3 extends over 14 amino acids. CDR3 bases: TGTGCCAGCAGGGCTGGGACAGATCAAGAGACCCAGTACTTC. This codes for CASRAGTDQETQYF.

The chain uses TRBV7-9 and TRBJ2-1; 7 bases are shared with TRBD1. This CDR3 comprises 15 residues. V lost 5 bases, J lost 0 bases, and 4 bases stayed unmatched. Per the germline V gene, CDR1 is SEHNR and CDR2 is FQNEAQ (reference sequence). The CDR3 loop reads CASSARQGSYNEQFF. DNA for the CDR3: TGTGCCAGCAGCGCAAGACAGGGCTCCTACAATGAGCAGTTCTTC.

This chain links TRBV30 with TRBJ1-5, with D maybe TRBD1 (5 bases). The V gene's germline CDR1 is GTSNPN and CDR2 SVGIG (reference sequence). This CDR3 is built from 14 residues. Trimming took 2 bases from V and 2 from J, leaving 10 bases between them. DNA of the CDR3: TGTGCCTGGAGTTGGGGAGGGGGCAATCAGCCCCAGCATTTT. Translation: CAWSWGGGNQPQHF.

A remark on this clone: One junction end does not reproduce the germline sequence, and a read error may be involved. CDR3 bases: TGTGCCAGCTCACCACCTTCCCCTAACAAAAACAGTCAGTACTTC. Protein product: CASSPPSPNKNSQYF. This rearrangement joins TRBV18 to TRBJ2-4; D gene ambiguous. The V gene's germline CDR1 is KGHSH and CDR2 LQKENI. This CDR3 spans 15 amino acids.

The chain joins TRBV5-1 to TRBJ2-4, with D hard to call. Germline CDR1 is SGHRS and CDR2 is YFSETQ. The CDR3 has 15 residues. The V end was cut by 2 bases, the J end by 0 bases, with 9 bases between. CDR3 in DNA: TGCGCCAGCAGCTTCCCTTCTTTAGCCAAAAACATTCAGTACTTC. It translates to CASSFPSLAKNIQYF. Supplemented by reference TRBV5-1 and TRBJ2-4, the full variable domain reads KAGVTQTPRYLIKTRGQQVTLSCSPISGHRSVSWYQQTPGQGLQFLFEYFSETQRNKGNFPGRFSGRQFSNSRSEMNVSTLELGDSALYLCASSFPSLAKNIQYFGAGTRLSVL.